The rows below give T cell receptor beta chains drawn from one sample of a study of T cell repertoires in cytomegalovirus infection. Using its own MiXCR run on the reads, TCRdb lists one record per CDR3 protein. The sample lists 350,000 to 550,000 distinct CDR3 sequences; 25% to 40% were seen once. The sequenced material came from PBMCs. The receptors here all came from a human donor in good health (CMV status not recorded). Some clones in this sample may be carry-over from other donors' samples. Both conserved end residues are part of each CDR3. The order of the fields is V gene, CDR3 length, clone size, J gene, D gene, CDR3 DNA, CDR3 protein. A D gene is named only where the DNA matches it firmly. A clone size is listed for some rows: how often the clone was seen (once, few, many), or a class if it is expanded.

V gene: TRBV20-1; CDR3 length: 16; clone size: few; J gene: TRBJ2-7; D gene: NA; CDR3 DNA: TGCAGTGCTAGGTCCGGGGAGACGGAGTCCATCTACGAGCAGTACTTC; CDR3 protein: CSARSGETESIYEQYF
V gene: TRBV12-3/TRBV12-4; CDR3 length: 14; clone size: few; J gene: TRBJ2-5; D gene: NA; CDR3 DNA: TGTGCCAGCAGCCGACAGTCTAGATGGGAGACCCAGTACTTC; CDR3 protein: CASSRQSRWETQYF
V gene: TRBV4-3; CDR3 length: 13; clone size: few; J gene: TRBJ2-7; D gene: NA; CDR3 DNA: TGCGCCAGCAGCCAAGAGACTGCTTACGAGCAGTACTTC; CDR3 protein: CASSQETAYEQYF
V gene: TRBV25-1; CDR3 length: 15; clone size: few; J gene: TRBJ2-3; D gene: TRBD2; CDR3 DNA: TGTGCCAGCAGTCCCAGCGGGGGGGCCGCAGATACGCAGTATTTT; CDR3 protein: CASSPSGGAADTQYF
V gene: TRBV7-8; CDR3 length: 17; clone size: many; J gene: TRBJ1-4; D gene: NA; CDR3 DNA: TGTGCCAGCAGCTTCAGCGGGGGCATAGCAACTAATGAAAAACTGTTTTTT; CDR3 protein: CASSFSGGIATNEKLFF
V gene: TRBV6-1; CDR3 length: 15; clone size: NA; J gene: TRBJ2-2; D gene: TRBD1; CDR3 DNA: TGTGCCAGCAGTGGACAGGGGTCCGACACCGGGGAGCTGTTTTTT; CDR3 protein: CASSGQGSDTGELFF
V gene: TRBV6-5; CDR3 length: 16; clone size: NA; J gene: TRBJ2-2; D gene: NA; CDR3 DNA: TGTGCCAGCAGTTACTGGGGAAGTTCAAACACCGGGGAGCTGTTTTTT; CDR3 protein: CASSYWGSSNTGELFF
V gene: TRBV2; CDR3 length: 13; clone size: NA; J gene: TRBJ2-7; D gene: TRBD1; CDR3 DNA: TGTGCCAGCAGACAGGGGGCTCTCTACGAGCAGTACTTC; CDR3 protein: CASRQGALYEQYF
V gene: TRBV7-8; CDR3 length: 17; clone size: many; J gene: TRBJ2-2; D gene: NA; CDR3 DNA: TGTGCCAGCAGCCCCACAGGAGGCGACGCGAACACCGGGGAGCTGTTTTTT; CDR3 protein: CASSPTGGDANTGELFF
V gene: TRBV6-1; CDR3 length: 13; clone size: many; J gene: TRBJ2-5; D gene: TRBD2; CDR3 DNA: TGTGCCGCCGGCGGGGGGAGAACGGAGACCCAGTACTTC; CDR3 protein: CAAGGGRTETQYF
V gene: TRBV6-6; CDR3 length: 17; clone size: NA; J gene: TRBJ1-2; D gene: NA; CDR3 DNA: TGTGCCAGCACCAATCGGGCTTCTTACCCGGTAAACTATGGCTACACCTTC; CDR3 protein: CASTNRASYPVNYGYTF
V gene: TRBV27; CDR3 length: 15; clone size: NA; J gene: TRBJ1-5; D gene: NA; CDR3 DNA: TGTGCCAGCGGCCCACAGGTGTTCGGCAATCAGCCCCAGCATTTT; CDR3 protein: CASGPQVFGNQPQHF
V gene: TRBV6-5; CDR3 length: 17; clone size: few; J gene: TRBJ2-6; D gene: TRBD1; CDR3 DNA: TGTGCCAGCAGTTACCTGTACAGGGGGACGGGGGCCAACGTCCTGACTTTC; CDR3 protein: CASSYLYRGTGANVLTF
V gene: TRBV2; CDR3 length: 14; clone size: NA; J gene: TRBJ1-1; D gene: NA; CDR3 DNA: TGTGCCAGCGTCCGGGACGGTGTGGACACTGAAGCTTTCTTT; CDR3 protein: CASVRDGVDTEAFF
V gene: TRBV27; CDR3 length: 15; clone size: NA; J gene: TRBJ1-5; D gene: NA; CDR3 DNA: TGTGCCAGCAGTTTAATTACTCCAGGCAATCAGCCCCAGCATTTT; CDR3 protein: CASSLITPGNQPQHF
V gene: TRBV7-8; CDR3 length: 16; clone size: NA; J gene: TRBJ2-4; D gene: TRBD1; CDR3 DNA: TGTGCCAGCAGCCTCAGGACGGGGACAGGGAAAAACATTCAGTACTTC; CDR3 protein: CASSLRTGTGKNIQYF
V gene: TRBV6-2/TRBV6-3; CDR3 length: 12; clone size: NA; J gene: TRBJ1-1; D gene: TRBD1; CDR3 DNA: TGTGCCAGCACCGCGACAGGGGTTGAAGCTTTCTTT; CDR3 protein: CASTATGVEAFF
V gene: TRBV6-5; CDR3 length: 18; clone size: few; J gene: TRBJ2-3; D gene: TRBD1; CDR3 DNA: TGTGCCAGCAGTAAACGGACAGGACCCGCAGGGCACACAGATACGCAGTATTTT; CDR3 protein: CASSKRTGPAGHTDTQYF
V gene: TRBV15; CDR3 length: 16; clone size: NA; J gene: TRBJ1-5; D gene: TRBD1; CDR3 DNA: TGTGCCACCAGCAGACAGGGTAGGGGGCCCAATCAGCCCCAGCATTTT; CDR3 protein: CATSRQGRGPNQPQHF
V gene: TRBV5-4; CDR3 length: 14; clone size: NA; J gene: TRBJ2-3; D gene: TRBD2; CDR3 DNA: TGTGCCAGCAGCTTTAGCGGGGGATCAGATACGCAGTATTTT; CDR3 protein: CASSFSGGSDTQYF
V gene: TRBV28; CDR3 length: 16; clone size: NA; J gene: TRBJ1-2; D gene: NA; CDR3 DNA: TGTGCCAGCAGTTTATACAGGGACGAACCTAACTATGGCTACACCTTC; CDR3 protein: CASSLYRDEPNYGYTF